The rows below give T cell receptor beta chains drawn from one sample of a study of CD8 T cells in ankylosing spondylitis. TCRdb reanalysed the 5' RACE reads using MiXCR and keeps one entry per CDR3 protein. The sample records about 240,000 distinct CDR3 sequences, roughly 8.2% being singletons. Sequencing input: blood, either unsorted or a sorted T cell fraction (not recorded which). The source is a female donor with ankylosing spondylitis or in good health (not recorded which). Each CDR3 is given with its conserved first and last residue. A D gene is named only where the DNA matches it firmly. Expanded clones are given a class, and other clones once, few, many or no size at all.

many,TRBV24-1,-,TRBJ2-2,CATSWGLTGELFF,TGTGCCACCAGCTGGGGGCTTACCGGGGAGCTGTTTTTT
many,TRBV12-3/TRBV12-4,-,TRBJ2-3,CASSLGVLGDTQYF,TGTGCCAGCAGTTTAGGAGTGCTGGGAGATACGCAGTATTTT
-,TRBV12-3/TRBV12-4,-,TRBJ2-1,CASLGLGVSNEQFF,TGTGCCAGCCTCGGATTAGGGGTAAGCAATGAGCAGTTCTTC
many,TRBV4-2,TRBD1,TRBJ1-2,CASSSRTGNYGYTF,TGTGCCAGCAGCTCCCGGACAGGGAACTATGGCTACACCTTC
-,TRBV11-2,-,TRBJ2-5,CASSLGTHPAQETQYF,TGTGCCAGCAGCTTAGGGACCCATCCGGCTCAAGAGACCCAGTACTTC
-,TRBV5-1,TRBD2,TRBJ2-1,CASSLRAGGWDEQFF,TGCGCCAGCAGCTTGAGAGCGGGAGGGTGGGATGAGCAGTTCTTC
-,TRBV7-9,TRBD2,TRBJ2-1,CASSPRIGLAGGNEQFF,TGTGCCAGCAGCCCACGGATCGGACTAGCGGGAGGTAATGAGCAGTTCTTC
many,TRBV5-1,TRBD1,TRBJ1-4,CASSLVKGAGAPQKLFF,TGCGCCAGCAGCTTGGTGAAGGGGGCAGGGGCCCCTCAAAAACTGTTTTTT
many,TRBV7-6,-,TRBJ2-7,CASSLGNRAPVTYEQYF,TGTGCCAGCAGCTTAGGGAACAGGGCTCCGGTAACCTACGAGCAGTACTTC
few,TRBV11-2,-,TRBJ2-7,CASRAPEGREQYF,TGTGCCAGCAGGGCACCTGAGGGACGCGAGCAGTACTTC
many,TRBV12-3/TRBV12-4,-,TRBJ2-1,CASRALEWATGNNEQFF,TGTGCCAGCAGGGCCCTTGAGTGGGCTACTGGGAACAATGAGCAGTTCTTC
-,TRBV5-5,TRBD1,TRBJ1-1,CASSLGQGIFEAFF,TGTGCCAGCAGCCTGGGACAGGGAATATTTGAAGCTTTCTTT
many,TRBV13,TRBD2,TRBJ2-3,CASSSVSGRPSTDTQYF,TGTGCCAGCAGCTCCGTCAGCGGGAGGCCCTCCACAGATACGCAGTATTTT
many,TRBV6-5,-,TRBJ1-1,CASSYTGLEMNTEAFF,TGTGCCAGCAGTTACACGGGACTCGAAATGAACACTGAAGCTTTCTTT
-,TRBV7-2,-,TRBJ2-7,CASSLRGETYEQYF,TGTGCCAGCAGCTTAAGGGGGGAGACCTACGAGCAGTACTTC
few,TRBV29-1,-,TRBJ1-1,CSVVQGPPEAFF,TGCAGCGTTGTTCAGGGGCCCCCTGAAGCTTTCTTT
-,TRBV6-2/TRBV6-3,TRBD1,TRBJ1-5,CASSPPTPGQGVGNQPQHF,TGTGCCAGCAGTCCCCCTACACCGGGACAGGGGGTCGGCAATCAGCCCCAGCATTTT
-,TRBV7-9,-,TRBJ1-1,CASSFVMNTEAFF,TGTGCCAGCAGCTTTGTGATGAACACTGAAGCTTTCTTT
-,TRBV6-2/TRBV6-3,TRBD1,TRBJ2-7,CASRLQGATYEQYF,TGTGCCAGCAGGCTACAGGGGGCTACCTACGAGCAGTACTTC
few,TRBV27,-,TRBJ2-3,CASSFRLLAGLPDTQYF,TGTGCCAGCAGCTTCCGACTGCTAGCCGGCCTTCCAGATACGCAGTATTTT
-,TRBV20-1,-,TRBJ2-1,CSAILVGKYNEQFF,TGCAGTGCTATCCTAGTGGGAAAATACAATGAGCAGTTCTTC
many,TRBV2,-,TRBJ2-1,CASSLKGRAIPETNEQFF,TGTGCCAGCAGTCTTAAGGGGAGAGCCATACCAGAGACGAATGAGCAGTTCTTC
many,TRBV6-2/TRBV6-3,TRBD2,TRBJ2-4,CASSRGTSGSMDIQYF,TGTGCCAGCAGTCGAGGGACTAGCGGGAGTATGGACATTCAGTACTTC
many,TRBV20-1,-,TRBJ2-7,CSALTGMGIYEQYF,TGCAGTGCTTTAACTGGAATGGGGATCTACGAGCAGTACTTC
few,TRBV20-1,TRBD2,TRBJ2-1,CSAGQREEVDEQFF,TGCAGTGCTGGACAACGGGAGGAGGTCGATGAGCAGTTCTTC
many,TRBV7-2,-,TRBJ2-1,CASSLLVGSSYNEQFF,TGTGCCAGCAGCCTTTTGGTGGGCAGCTCCTACAATGAGCAGTTCTTC
many,TRBV5-1,TRBD1,TRBJ1-1,CASRPGQGYLPTEAFF,TGCGCCAGCAGGCCGGGACAGGGGTATCTCCCCACTGAAGCTTTCTTT
many,TRBV20-1,-,TRBJ1-5,CSARGQFQPQHF,TGCAGTGCCCGCGGGCAGTTTCAGCCCCAGCATTTT
many,TRBV28,TRBD1,TRBJ2-7,CASLGTVSYEQYF,TGTGCCAGCCTGGGGACAGTCTCCTACGAGCAGTACTTC
-,TRBV10-3,TRBD1,TRBJ2-7,CATQDRFPYEQYF,TGTGCCACGCAGGACAGGTTTCCCTACGAGCAGTACTTC
many,TRBV9,-,TRBJ2-2,CASSVDPGDTGELFF,TGTGCCAGCAGCGTAGATCCCGGGGACACCGGGGAGCTGTTTTTT
many,TRBV4-2,-,TRBJ2-1,CASTSGGRRNNEQFF,TGTGCCAGCACGAGTGGGGGGAGACGGAACAATGAGCAGTTCTTC
few,TRBV2,TRBD2,TRBJ2-5,CASRHSTSGRAPQYF,TGTGCCAGCCGGCACAGTACTAGCGGGAGGGCCCCCCAGTACTTC
many,TRBV6-1,-,TRBJ1-5,CASSIKGGSNQPQHF,TGTGCCAGCAGCATAAAGGGTGGCTCAAATCAGCCCCAGCATTTT
many,TRBV11-2,-,TRBJ1-2,CASSLDSQGYGYTF,TGTGCCAGCAGCTTAGACTCTCAGGGCTATGGCTACACCTTC
many,TRBV12-3/TRBV12-4,TRBD1,TRBJ1-5,CASLTGPGQPQHF,TGTGCCAGCCTGACAGGGCCGGGGCAGCCCCAGCATTTT